This T cell receptor beta chain was documented in a study of T cells in Graves' hyperthyroidism and ophthalmopathy. Stable Graves' hyperthyroidism meant no ophthalmopathy progression within 18 months. Among the patients, aged 18 to 65, hyperthyroidism was newly diagnosed and had lasted under 2 months. Researchers took RNA transcripts and amplified the TCR beta CDR3 regions from them. Initially, a first-round RT-PCR of the TCR CDR3 employed the HTBI primer set. TCRdb itself ran the multiplex PCR reads through MiXCR, one entry per CDR3 protein. The profile covers 250,000 to 350,000 distinct CDR3 sequences, with 16% appearing a single time and approximately 31% taken by the ten largest. V dropped 3 bases and J dropped 9 bases, with 12 bases sitting between them. The CDR3 loop spans 13 amino acids. Germline V gene lookup returns CDR1 MDHEN and CDR2 SYDVKM.

This TCR was recovered from a man aged 25 to 40 with Graves' hyperthyroidism. The V call is TRBV28, the J call TRBJ2-1; a weak D match, TRBD2 (6 bases). The specimen was blood. The CDR3 nucleotides read TGTGCCAGCAGTTTGGGGGGTGGGGGTGAGCAGTTCTTC. It codes for CASSLGGGGEQFF.